A selection of T cell receptor beta chains follows, all from one sample in a study of radiotherapy plus CTLA-4 blockade in lung cancer. Profiling relied on immunoSEQ multiplex PCR, and the TCRdb table lists in-frame clones only, not all of them. Altogether 62,000 or so clones are present, around 79% being singletons, with the ten largest covering about 10%. Material: peripheral blood, obtained from a patient treated with radiotherapy plus ipilimumab. Receptors were obtained from a human donor with non-small cell lung cancer who had a complete response to radiotherapy plus ipilimumab. Both conserved end residues are part of each CDR3. Fields, in order: D gene, clone size, J gene, V gene, CDR3 length, CDR3 DNA, CDR3 protein. A D gene is named only where the DNA matches it firmly. Rows give clone size only sometimes, using once, few, many, or a class for an expanded clone.

TRBD1,-,TRBJ1-4,TRBV30,16,TGTGCCTGGAGTGCACCGGGACAGGGGCTGAATGAAAAACTGTTTTTT,CAWSAPGQGLNEKLFF
-,-,TRBJ2-1,TRBV7-2,11,TGTGCCAGCCGATGGTCGGGGGTGCAGTTCTTC,CASRWSGVQFF
TRBD2,-,TRBJ2-2,TRBV7-2,18,TGTGCCAGCAGCCTCCGACTAGCGGGGGGGTCGAACACCGGGGAGCTGTTTTTT,CASSLRLAGGSNTGELFF
TRBD1,-,TRBJ1-5,TRBV7-2,16,TGTGCCAGCAGCGCCCGTGGGACAGGGGTAATTCAGCCCCAGCATTTT,CASSARGTGVIQPQHF
TRBD2,-,TRBJ2-5,TRBV7-6,18,TGTGCCAGCAGCTTAGTAGGGGGACTAGCGGGAGGTCAAGAGACCCAGTACTTC,CASSLVGGLAGGQETQYF
-,-,TRBJ1-5,TRBV19,14,TGTGCCAGTAGTTCTGACAGGATCAATCAGCCCCAGCATTTT,CASSSDRINQPQHF
-,few,TRBJ1-4,TRBV18,13,TGTGCCAGCTCACCGATGGGGAGTGAAAAACTGTTTTTT,CASSPMGSEKLFF
-,-,TRBJ2-7,TRBV10-3,15,TGTGCCATCAGTGTTCACGCTCGGGGAACCTACGAGCAGTACTTC,CAISVHARGTYEQYF
-,-,TRBJ2-2,TRBV4-3,13,TGCGCCAGCAGCCCAAGGGCCACCGGGGAGCTGTTTTTT,CASSPRATGELFF
-,-,TRBJ1-3,TRBV5-8,15,TGTGCCAGCAGCTTGGCCGAGGCTTATGGAAACACCATATATTTT,CASSLAEAYGNTIYF
-,-,TRBJ2-3,TRBV12-5,12,TGTGCTAGTGGTCCTAGCACAGATACGCAGTATTTT,CASGPSTDTQYF
-,few,TRBJ1-2,TRBV5-1,12,TGCGCCAGCAGCTTGGAGCGCCGTGGCTACACCTTC,CASSLERRGYTF
-,-,TRBJ1-1,TRBV10-2,14,TGCGCCAGCAGTGACAGGCAGGGATCCACTGAAGCTTTCTTT,CASSDRQGSTEAFF
-,-,TRBJ2-7,TRBV5-4,13,TGTGCCAGCAGCTTGGTGGGGTGGCACGAGCAGTACTTC,CASSLVGWHEQYF
-,-,TRBJ1-1,TRBV5-1,14,TGCGCCAGCAGCCCTAACTACAGGGAGACTGAAGCTTTCTTT,CASSPNYRETEAFF
TRBD1,-,TRBJ1-1,TRBV18,14,TGTGCCAGCTCACTACAGGGGGTGGCCACTGAAGCTTTCTTT,CASSLQGVATEAFF
-,-,TRBJ1-1,TRBV7-9,13,TGTGCCAGCAGCCTGGAGGGGAACACTGAAGCTTTCTTT,CASSLEGNTEAFF
-,few,TRBJ2-2,TRBV27,17,TGTGCCAGCACCATACTAGACCCCCGGGCGCCGAACGGGGAGCTGTTTTTT,CASTILDPRAPNGELFF
TRBD1,few,TRBJ2-7,TRBV5-4,15,TGTGCCAGCACCAAATCCGGGACAGGGAACTACGAGCAGTACTTC,CASTKSGTGNYEQYF
TRBD1,-,TRBJ1-6,TRBV6-1,15,TGTGCCAGCAGTGTCCGGACAGGGTTTGGTTCACCCCTCCACTTT,CASSVRTGFGSPLHF
TRBD1,few,TRBJ1-6,TRBV4-3,18,TGCGCCAGCAGCCAAGAGGGACAGGGGAGCTCCTATAATTCACCCCTCCACTTT,CASSQEGQGSSYNSPLHF
-,-,TRBJ1-2,TRBV7-9,13,TGTGCCAGCAGCCCCCAGGGGCTGGAGGGCTACACCTTC,CASSPQGLEGYTF
TRBD2,-,TRBJ2-3,TRBV5-1,16,TGCGCCAGCAGCTGGGGACTAGCGGGGCTCGGAGATACGCAGTATTTT,CASSWGLAGLGDTQYF
TRBD1,-,TRBJ1-2,TRBV29-1,14,TGCAGCGTTGAAGTTACAGGGGGAACGGGAGGCTACACCTTC,CSVEVTGGTGGYTF
TRBD1,few,TRBJ2-7,TRBV28,15,TGTGCCAGCAGTTTACTCGGACAGGGGTCCTACGAGCAGTACTTC,CASSLLGQGSYEQYF
TRBD1,few,TRBJ2-2,TRBV12-5,16,TGTGCTAGTGGAATTCAGACAGGGGGGAACACCGGGGAGCTGTTTTTT,CASGIQTGGNTGELFF
-,once,TRBJ1-1,TRBV4-1,16,TGCGCCAGCAGCGAAGAAGGGGGGAAGGGGAACACTGAAGCTTTCTTT,CASSEEGGKGNTEAFF
-,-,TRBJ2-3,TRBV6-1,15,TGTGCCAGCAGTGAAGGGGCAGGGGTGACAGATACGCAGTATTTT,CASSEGAGVTDTQYF
-,-,TRBJ2-3,TRBV7-2,13,TGTGCCAGCAGCTTAAGAGGTCCTCGGACGCAGTATTTT,CASSLRGPRTQYF
-,medium-sized,TRBJ2-7,TRBV4-3,14,TGCGCCAGCAGCCAAGGGGCCCTCACCGGGGAGCAGTACTTC,CASSQGALTGEQYF
-,-,TRBJ2-7,TRBV29-1,12,TGCAGCGTTGTTGTCATAAATTACGAGCAGTACTTC,CSVVVINYEQYF
-,-,TRBJ2-1,TRBV6-4,14,TGTGCCAGCAGTGATACCGGAGAGCACAATGAGCAGTTCTTC,CASSDTGEHNEQFF
-,-,TRBJ2-3,TRBV5-4,16,TGTGCCAGCAGCTTCCCAGGGGGGCGGAGCACAGATACGCAGTATTTT,CASSFPGGRSTDTQYF
-,once,TRBJ2-1,TRBV21-1,15,TGTGCCAGCAGCAAAGACTCGGCGGATAACAATGAGCAGTTCTTC,CASSKDSADNNEQFF
-,few,TRBJ1-2,TRBV5-6,13,TGTGCCAGCAGCTTAGGACTCAGCTATGGCTACACCTTC,CASSLGLSYGYTF
-,few,TRBJ1-4,TRBV19,14,TGTGCCAGTAGTATGTGGCAGGGAGTGGAAAAACTGTTTTTT,CASSMWQGVEKLFF
-,-,TRBJ1-1,TRBV11-2,14,TGTGCCAGCAGCTTAGGTTGGGCGAACACTGAAGCTTTCTTT,CASSLGWANTEAFF
-,-,TRBJ1-5,TRBV15,17,TGTGCCACCAGCAGAGACCCGTTCCCTACTAGCAATCAGCCCCAGCATTTT,CATSRDPFPTSNQPQHF
TRBD1,-,TRBJ1-3,TRBV18,14,TGTGCCAGCTCACCAGACAGGGCTGGAAACACCATATATTTT,CASSPDRAGNTIYF
-,once,TRBJ2-1,TRBV2,15,TGTGCCAGCAGTGAACAGGGAGACCCCTACAATGAGCAGTTCTTC,CASSEQGDPYNEQFF
TRBD1,-,TRBJ2-2,TRBV7-7,15,TGTGCTAGCACCCCGGGACAGGGGGTCACCGGGGAGCTGTTTTTT,CASTPGQGVTGELFF
-,-,TRBJ2-7,TRBV4-1,17,TGCGCCAGCAGCCAAGCTCCAGTGGGTGCAGAAGCCTACGAGCAGTACTTC,CASSQAPVGAEAYEQYF
-,-,TRBJ1-5,TRBV7-6,14,TGTGCCAGCAGCCTAAGTGGTCCGGGGGCGCCCCAGCATTTT,CASSLSGPGAPQHF
-,-,TRBJ1-2,TRBV5-1,14,TGCGCCAGCAGTCCCGGGACCGAAGCCTATGGCTACACCTTC,CASSPGTEAYGYTF
-,-,TRBJ1-3,TRBV2,21,TGTGCCAGCAGTGAAGGGATCCCAGTGAGTAAACTGCCCCTCTCTGGAAACACCATATATTTT,CASSEGIPVSKLPLSGNTIYF
TRBD2,-,TRBJ2-1,TRBV5-1,16,TGCGCCAGCAGCTTTAGCGGGAGGGCTTCTGGCAATGAGCAGTTCTTC,CASSFSGRASGNEQFF